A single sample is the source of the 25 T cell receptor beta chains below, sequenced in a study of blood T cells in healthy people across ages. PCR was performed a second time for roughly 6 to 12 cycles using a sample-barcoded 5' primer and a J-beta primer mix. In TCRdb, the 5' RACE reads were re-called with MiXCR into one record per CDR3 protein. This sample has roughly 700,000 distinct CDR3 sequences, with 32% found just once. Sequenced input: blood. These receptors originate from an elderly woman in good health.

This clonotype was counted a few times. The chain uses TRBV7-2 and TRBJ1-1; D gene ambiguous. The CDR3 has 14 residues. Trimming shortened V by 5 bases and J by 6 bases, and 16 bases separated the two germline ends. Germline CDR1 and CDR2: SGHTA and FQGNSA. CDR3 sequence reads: CASSREKGWAEAFF. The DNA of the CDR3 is TGTGCCAGCAGCCGAGAGAAGGGATGGGCTGAAGCTTTCTTT.

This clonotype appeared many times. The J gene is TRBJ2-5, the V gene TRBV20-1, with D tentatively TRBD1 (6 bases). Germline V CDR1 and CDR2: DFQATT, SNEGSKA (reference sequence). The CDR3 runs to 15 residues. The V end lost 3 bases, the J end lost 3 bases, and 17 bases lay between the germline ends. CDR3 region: CSASVLGQWEETQYF. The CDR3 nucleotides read TGCAGTGCTAGCGTATTAGGACAGTGGGAAGAGACCCAGTACTTC.

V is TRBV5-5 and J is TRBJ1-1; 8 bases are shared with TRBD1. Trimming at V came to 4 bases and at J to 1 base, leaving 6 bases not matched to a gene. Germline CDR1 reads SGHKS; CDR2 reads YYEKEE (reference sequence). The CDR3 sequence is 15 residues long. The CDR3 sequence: CASSLEGQANTEAFF. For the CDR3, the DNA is TGTGCCAGCAGCCTAGAGGGACAGGCGAACACTGAAGCTTTCTTT.

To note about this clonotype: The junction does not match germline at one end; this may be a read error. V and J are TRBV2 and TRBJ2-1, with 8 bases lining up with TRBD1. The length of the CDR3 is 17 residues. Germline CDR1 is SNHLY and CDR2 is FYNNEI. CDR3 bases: TGTGCCAGTAGTGTTCTAACTGCCGGGACAGGTTACAATGAGCAGTTCTTC. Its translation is CASSVLTAGTGYNEQFF.

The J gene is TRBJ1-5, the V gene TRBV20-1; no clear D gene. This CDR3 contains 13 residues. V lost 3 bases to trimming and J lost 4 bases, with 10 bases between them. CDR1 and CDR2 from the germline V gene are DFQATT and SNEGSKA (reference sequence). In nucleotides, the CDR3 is TGCAGTGCTAGTTCCTCGGGGAATCAGCCCCAGCATTTT. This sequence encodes CSASSSGNQPQHF.

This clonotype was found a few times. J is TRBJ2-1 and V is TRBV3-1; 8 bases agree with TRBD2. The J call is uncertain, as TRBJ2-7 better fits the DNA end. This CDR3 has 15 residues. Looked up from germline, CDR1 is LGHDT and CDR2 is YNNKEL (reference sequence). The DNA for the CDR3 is TGTGCCAGCAGCCAAGAACTAGCGGACTACAATGAGCAGTACTTC. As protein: CASSQELADYNEQYF.

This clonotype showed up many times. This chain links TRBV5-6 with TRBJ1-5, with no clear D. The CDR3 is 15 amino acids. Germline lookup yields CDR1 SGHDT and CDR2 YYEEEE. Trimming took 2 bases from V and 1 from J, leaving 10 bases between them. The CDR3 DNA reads TGTGCCAGCAGCTTATGGGTGGGCAGCAATCAGCCCCAGCATTTT. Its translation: CASSLWVGSNQPQHF.

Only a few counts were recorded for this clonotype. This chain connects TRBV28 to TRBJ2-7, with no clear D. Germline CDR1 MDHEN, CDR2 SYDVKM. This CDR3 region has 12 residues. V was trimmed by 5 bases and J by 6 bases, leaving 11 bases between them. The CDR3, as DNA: TGTGCCAGCAGTCCCCGGGCTGTCGAGCAGTACTTC. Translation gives CASSPRAVEQYF.

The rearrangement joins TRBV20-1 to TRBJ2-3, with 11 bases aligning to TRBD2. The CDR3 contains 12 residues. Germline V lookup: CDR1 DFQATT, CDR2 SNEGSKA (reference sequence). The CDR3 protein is CTPLAGVLTQYF. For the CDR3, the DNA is TGCACCCCACTAGCGGGGGTCCTAACGCAGTATTTT.

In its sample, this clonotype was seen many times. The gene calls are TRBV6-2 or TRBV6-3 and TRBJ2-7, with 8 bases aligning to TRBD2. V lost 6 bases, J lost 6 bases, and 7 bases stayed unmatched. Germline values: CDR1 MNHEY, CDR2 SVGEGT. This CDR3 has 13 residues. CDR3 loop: CASRTTGGAEQYF. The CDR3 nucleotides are TGTGCCAGCAGGACTACGGGAGGGGCCGAGCAGTACTTC.

The DNA for the CDR3 is TGTGCCAGCTTTACCGGGACAGAGAACAATGAGCAGTTCTTC. It specifies CASFTGTENNEQFF. V and J are TRBV18 and TRBJ2-1; 7 positions match TRBD1. The CDR3 totals 14 residues. Germline lookup yields CDR1 KGHSH and CDR2 LQKENI. V gave up 7 bases and J gave up 5 bases; unmatched junction bases: 8.

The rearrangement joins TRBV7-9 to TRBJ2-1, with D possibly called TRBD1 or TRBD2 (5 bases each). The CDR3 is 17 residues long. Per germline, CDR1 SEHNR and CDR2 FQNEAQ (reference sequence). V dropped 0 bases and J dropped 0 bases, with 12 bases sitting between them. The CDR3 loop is CASSLAGELTSYNEQFF. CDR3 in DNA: TGTGCCAGCAGCTTAGCGGGGGAGTTAACCTCCTACAATGAGCAGTTCTTC.

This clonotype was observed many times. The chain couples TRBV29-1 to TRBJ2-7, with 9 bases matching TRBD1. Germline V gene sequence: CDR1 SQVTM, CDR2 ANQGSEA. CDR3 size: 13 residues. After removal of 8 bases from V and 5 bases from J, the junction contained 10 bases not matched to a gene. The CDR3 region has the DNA TGCAGCACTAGGGGGACAGGGTCCCACGAGCAGTACTTC. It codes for CSTRGTGSHEQYF.

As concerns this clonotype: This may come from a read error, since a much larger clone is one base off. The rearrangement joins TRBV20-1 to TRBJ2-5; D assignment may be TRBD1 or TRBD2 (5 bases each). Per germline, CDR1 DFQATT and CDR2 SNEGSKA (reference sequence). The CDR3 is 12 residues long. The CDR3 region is CRGETSQETQYF. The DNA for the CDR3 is TGCAGGGGGGAGACATCCCAAGAGACCCAGTACTTC.

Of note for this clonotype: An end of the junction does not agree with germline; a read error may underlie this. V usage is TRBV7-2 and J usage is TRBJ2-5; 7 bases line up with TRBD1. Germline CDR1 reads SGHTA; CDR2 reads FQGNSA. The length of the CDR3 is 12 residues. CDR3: CAGSSRDSQQYF. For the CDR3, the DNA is TGTGCCGGCAGCTCCCGGGACAGCCAACAGTACTTC.

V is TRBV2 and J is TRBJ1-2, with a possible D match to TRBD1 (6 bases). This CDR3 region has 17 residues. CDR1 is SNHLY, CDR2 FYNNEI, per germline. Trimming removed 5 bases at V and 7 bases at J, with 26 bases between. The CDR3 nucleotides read TGTGCCAGCAGTAACCAGGGAGTTGGACAGCTCTTCTCTGGCTACACCTTC. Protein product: CASSNQGVGQLFSGYTF.

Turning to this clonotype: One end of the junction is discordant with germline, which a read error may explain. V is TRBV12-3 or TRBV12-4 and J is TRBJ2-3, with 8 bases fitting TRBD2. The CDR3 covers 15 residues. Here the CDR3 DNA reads TGTGCCAGCAGCGCCTCCGGGACTAGAGCAGATGCGCAGTATTTT. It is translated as CASSASGTRADAQYF.

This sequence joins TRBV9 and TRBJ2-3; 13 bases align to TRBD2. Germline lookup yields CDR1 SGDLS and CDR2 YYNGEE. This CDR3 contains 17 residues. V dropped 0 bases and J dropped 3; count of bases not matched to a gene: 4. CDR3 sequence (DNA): TGTGCCAGCAGCGTAGTTGCGACTAGCGGGAGGACAGATACGCAGTATTTT. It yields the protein CASSVVATSGRTDTQYF.

CDR3 nucleotide sequence: TGTGCCAGCAGCCAAGTGGCGGGGGGGACCTACAATGAGCAGTACTTC. Amino acid sequence: CASSQVAGGTYNEQYF. This chain uses TRBV4-2 with TRBJ2-1, with 9 bases aligning to TRBD2. With the DNA end fitting TRBJ2-7 better, the J assignment may be wrong. The CDR3 has 16 residues. Germline loops: CDR1 LGHNA, CDR2 YNFKEQ.

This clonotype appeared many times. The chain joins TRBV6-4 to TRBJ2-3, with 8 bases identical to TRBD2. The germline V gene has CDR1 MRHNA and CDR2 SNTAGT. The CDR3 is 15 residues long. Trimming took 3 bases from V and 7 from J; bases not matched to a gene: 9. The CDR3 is CASSEAGGKGHTQYF. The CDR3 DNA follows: TGTGCCAGCAGTGAGGCGGGGGGAAAGGGTCATACGCAGTATTTT.

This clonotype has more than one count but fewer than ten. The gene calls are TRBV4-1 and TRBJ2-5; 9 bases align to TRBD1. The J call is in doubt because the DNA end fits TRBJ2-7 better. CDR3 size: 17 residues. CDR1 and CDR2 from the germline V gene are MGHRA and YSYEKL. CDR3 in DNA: TGCGCCAGCAGCCAACCCCACGTCGGGGACAGGGCATACGAGCAGTACTTC. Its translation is CASSQPHVGDRAYEQYF.

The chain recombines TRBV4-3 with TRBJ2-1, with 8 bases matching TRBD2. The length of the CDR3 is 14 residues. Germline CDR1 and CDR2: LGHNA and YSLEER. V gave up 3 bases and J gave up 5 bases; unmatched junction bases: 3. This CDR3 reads CASSHGLANNEQFF. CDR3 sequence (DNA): TGCGCCAGCAGCCATGGACTAGCTAACAATGAGCAGTTCTTC.

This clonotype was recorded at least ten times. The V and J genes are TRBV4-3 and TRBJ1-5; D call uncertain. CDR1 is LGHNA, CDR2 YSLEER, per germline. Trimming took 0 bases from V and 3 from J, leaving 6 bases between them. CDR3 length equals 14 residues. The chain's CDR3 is CASSQEVSNQPQHF. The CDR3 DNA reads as TGCGCCAGCAGCCAAGAAGTGTCCAATCAGCCCCAGCATTTT.

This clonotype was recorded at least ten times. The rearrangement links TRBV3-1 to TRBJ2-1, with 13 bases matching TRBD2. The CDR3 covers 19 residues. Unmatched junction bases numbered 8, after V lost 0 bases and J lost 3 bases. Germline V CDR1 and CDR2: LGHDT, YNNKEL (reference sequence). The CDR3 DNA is TGTGCCAGCAGCCAAGAAAGATGGACTAGCGGGGGCCTCTACAATGAGCAGTTCTTC. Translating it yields CASSQERWTSGGLYNEQFF.

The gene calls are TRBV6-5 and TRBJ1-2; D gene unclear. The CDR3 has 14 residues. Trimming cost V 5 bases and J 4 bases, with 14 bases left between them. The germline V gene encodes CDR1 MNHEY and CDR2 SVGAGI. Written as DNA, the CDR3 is TGTGCCAGCAGTCCCCGTTCCGCCGGCTATGGCTACACCTTC. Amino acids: CASSPRSAGYGYTF.